This entry is about one T cell receptor beta chain. What it binds is not known. The sample is drawn from a study of cytomegalovirus exposure and HLA in healthy donors. About the study: T cells numbering around 180 million yielded 90 million to 140 million unique TCR beta sequences in an earlier analysis. General study findings and limits: In an earlier analysis, productive rearrangement rates for most beta V segments clustered near 87% or 30%. Reportedly, fewer N-insertions than the approximately 700-donor mean appeared in an Asian-associated ancestry cluster in a later analysis. An apparent linkage of common viral pathogens to several of the most significant clusters emerged in a later analysis.

Germline values: CDR1 MGHRA, CDR2 YSYEKL. V was clipped by 6 bases and J by 4 bases; unmatched bases: 2. The CDR3 sequence is 15 residues long. Both 60 Vbeta primers and 13 Jbeta primers went into the PCR. Some clones are missing from TCRdb's copy, which holds only in-frame ones; the method was immunoSEQ multiplex PCR. The table records tens of thousands of clones, around 84% of them present only once. The rearrangement links TRBV4-1 to TRBJ2-3; 15 nucleotides match TRBD2. Sequenced sample: PBMCs. This TCR came from a man aged 35 to 55 in good health and CMV-seronegative. CDR3 nucleotide sequence: TGCGCCAGCAGGTGGACTAGCGGGAGGGCAGATACGCAGTATTTT. Protein sequence: CASRWTSGRADTQYF.